There are a few counts of the clone carrying this TCR beta chain. An end of the junction differs from the germline gene, which may be a read error. The sample originates from a study of early T cells in non-severe SARS-CoV-2 infection. The CDR3 runs to 15 residues. Germline V gene sequence: CDR1 SNHLY, CDR2 FYNNEI. TCRdb reprocessed the 5' RACE reads via MiXCR and lists one record per CDR3 protein. Of about 90,000 distinct CDR3 sequences listed, about 12% were seen once; the top ten hold nearly 4.5%. The sample here was whole blood, taken at baseline. The rearrangement links TRBV2 to TRBJ2-2, with 10 bases identical to TRBD2. This clonotype originated in an adult who was a healthcare worker with PCR-confirmed SARS-CoV-2 infection or an uninfected control (not recorded which). In DNA, the CDR3 is TGTGCCAGCAATGAAGCGGGAGGGCCAGTCGGGGAGCTGTTTTTT. Its protein product is CASNEAGGPVGELFF.